The T cell receptor (beta chain) described here comes from a study of cytomegalovirus exposure and HLA in healthy donors. A multiplex PCR was run with 60 Vbeta primers and 13 Jbeta primers. Profiling relied on immunoSEQ multiplex PCR, and the TCRdb table lists in-frame clones only, not all of them. The data show some 150,000 clones, around 78% seen once. CDR3 length: 17 amino acids. Germline values: CDR1 SGHAT, CDR2 FQNNGV. Trimming cost V 1 base and J 3 bases, with 18 bases left between them. Specimen: PBMCs. The sequence was obtained from a male donor in good health and CMV-seronegative. The rearrangement links TRBV11-2 to TRBJ1-1; a weak D match, TRBD1 (6 bases). The DNA for the CDR3 is TGTGCCAGCAGCTTAGGGGGGTACAGGGCCAGGGACACTGAAGCTTTCTTT. Translation: CASSLGGYRARDTEAFF.